This T cell receptor (beta chain) derives from a study of blood T cell repertoires in COVID-19. Study in general: Sources were T cells, B-cell-depleted T cells, or PBMCs; the material itself was cDNA or gDNA.

This CDR3 has 13 amino acids. Germline lookup yields CDR1 LNHDA and CDR2 SQIVND (reference sequence). Trimming stripped 6 bases from V and 4 bases from J, with 12 bases between. Produced via immunoSEQ multiplex PCR; TCRdb's table is partial and in-frame only. The repertoire holds roughly 160,000 clones, with about 86% as singletons. Specimen: peripheral blood. The genes are TRBV19 and TRBJ2-5; no firm D call. This TCR derives from a man in his sixties with acute or convalescent COVID-19. This CDR3 reads CASRELVGETQYF. CDR3 coding DNA: TGTGCCAGTAGGGAGCTAGTAGGAGAGACCCAGTACTTC.